This T cell receptor (beta chain) is from a study of identical twins. Whole-study results and caveats: Invariant cells of the MAIT and iNKT types might have partly distorted the zero-insertion analyses.

Points on this clonotype: The antigen is undetermined.

V dropped 7 bases and J dropped 4; count of bases not matched to a gene: 7. The CDR3 has 14 residues. TCRdb analysed the 5' RACE reads with MiXCR anew, one entry per CDR3 protein. This sample carries about 690,000 distinct CDR3 sequences, 20% to 25% of them seen once, and the ten largest clones take roughly 4%. These records were also assigned to another study, of T cells expressing NK-cell markers. That report adds: Within the sequenced cohort of eight donors, seven exhibited HCMV seropositivity and one was seronegative. For a handful of donors, these clonotypes were likewise the leading ones in the CD3+CD56-NKG2C+ fraction.

This sequence was found in a woman aged 18-29 years in good health. The chain is built from TRBV12-3 or TRBV12-4 and TRBJ2-5; 9 bases map to TRBD1. Sequencing was performed on PBMCs. The CDR3 region has the DNA TGTGCCAGCAACCTGGGGACAGGGCGAGAGACCCAGTACTTC. Its protein is CASNLGTGRETQYF.